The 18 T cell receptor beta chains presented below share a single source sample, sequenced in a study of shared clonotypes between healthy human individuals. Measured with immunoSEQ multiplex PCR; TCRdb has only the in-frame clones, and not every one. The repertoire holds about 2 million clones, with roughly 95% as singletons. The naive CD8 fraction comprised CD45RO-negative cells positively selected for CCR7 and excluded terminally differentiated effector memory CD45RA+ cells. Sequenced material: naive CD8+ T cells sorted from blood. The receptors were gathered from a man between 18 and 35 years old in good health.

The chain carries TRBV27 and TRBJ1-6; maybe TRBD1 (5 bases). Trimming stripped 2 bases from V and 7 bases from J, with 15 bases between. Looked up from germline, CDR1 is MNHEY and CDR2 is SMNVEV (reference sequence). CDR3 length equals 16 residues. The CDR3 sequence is CASSLMIGEENSPLHF. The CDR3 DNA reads TGTGCCAGCAGTTTAATGATAGGGGAGGAGAATTCACCCCTCCACTTT.

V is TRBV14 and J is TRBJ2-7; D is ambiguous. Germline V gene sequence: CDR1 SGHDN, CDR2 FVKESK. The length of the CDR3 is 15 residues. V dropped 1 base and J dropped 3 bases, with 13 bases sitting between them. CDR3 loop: CASSQGVGRIYEQYF. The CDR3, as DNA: TGTGCCAGCAGCCAAGGTGTCGGCAGAATCTACGAGCAGTACTTC.

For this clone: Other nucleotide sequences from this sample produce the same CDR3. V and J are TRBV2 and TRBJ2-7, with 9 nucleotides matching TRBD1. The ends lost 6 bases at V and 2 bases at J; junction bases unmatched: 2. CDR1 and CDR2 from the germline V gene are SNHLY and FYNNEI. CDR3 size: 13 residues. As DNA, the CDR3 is TGTGCCAGCAGAGGACAGGGGACCTACGAGCAGTACTTC. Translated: CASRGQGTYEQYF.

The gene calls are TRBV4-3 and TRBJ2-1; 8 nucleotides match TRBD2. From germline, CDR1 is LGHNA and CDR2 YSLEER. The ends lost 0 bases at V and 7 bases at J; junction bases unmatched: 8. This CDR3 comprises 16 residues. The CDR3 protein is CASSQDRVAGINEQFF. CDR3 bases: TGCGCCAGCAGCCAAGATCGGGTAGCGGGAATAAATGAGCAGTTCTTC.

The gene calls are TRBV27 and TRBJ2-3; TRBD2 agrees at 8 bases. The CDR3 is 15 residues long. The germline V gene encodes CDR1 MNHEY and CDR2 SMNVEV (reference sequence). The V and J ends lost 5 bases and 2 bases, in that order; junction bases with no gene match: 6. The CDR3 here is CASSPSGGNTDTQYF. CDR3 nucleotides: TGTGCCAGCAGTCCAAGCGGGGGTAACACAGATACGCAGTATTTT.

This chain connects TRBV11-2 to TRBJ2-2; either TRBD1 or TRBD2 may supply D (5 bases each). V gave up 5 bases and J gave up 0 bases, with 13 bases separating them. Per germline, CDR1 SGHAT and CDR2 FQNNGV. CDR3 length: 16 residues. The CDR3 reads CASSNTGTANTGELFF. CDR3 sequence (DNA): TGTGCCAGCAGCAACACCGGGACCGCGAACACCGGGGAGCTGTTTTTT.

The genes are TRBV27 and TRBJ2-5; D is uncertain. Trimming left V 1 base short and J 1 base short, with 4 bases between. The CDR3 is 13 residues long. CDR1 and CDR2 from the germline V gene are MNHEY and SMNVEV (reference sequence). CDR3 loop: CASSLFVQETQYF. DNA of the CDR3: TGTGCCAGCAGTTTATTTGTCCAAGAGACCCAGTACTTC.

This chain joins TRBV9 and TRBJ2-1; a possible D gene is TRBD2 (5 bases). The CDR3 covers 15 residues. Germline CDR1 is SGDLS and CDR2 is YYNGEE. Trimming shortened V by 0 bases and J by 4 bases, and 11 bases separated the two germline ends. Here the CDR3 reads CASSVGGSEYNEQFF. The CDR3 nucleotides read TGTGCCAGCAGCGTAGGTGGTAGCGAGTACAATGAGCAGTTCTTC.

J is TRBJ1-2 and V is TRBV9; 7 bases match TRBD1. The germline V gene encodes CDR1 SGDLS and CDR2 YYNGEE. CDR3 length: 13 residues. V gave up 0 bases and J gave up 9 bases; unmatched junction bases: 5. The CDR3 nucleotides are TGTGCCAGCAGCGTAGGACAGGGTGATAGCTACACCTTC. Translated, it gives CASSVGQGDSYTF.

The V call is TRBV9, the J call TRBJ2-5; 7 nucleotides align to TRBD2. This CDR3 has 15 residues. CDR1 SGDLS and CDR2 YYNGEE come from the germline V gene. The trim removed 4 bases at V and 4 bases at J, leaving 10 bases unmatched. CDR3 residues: CASSLRGEGGETQYF. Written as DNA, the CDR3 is TGTGCCAGCAGCCTAAGAGGGGAGGGAGGAGAGACCCAGTACTTC.

The CDR3 reads CASSLDFSSTGGKLFF. The CDR3 nucleotides are TGTGCCAGCAGCTTAGATTTTTCGAGTACAGGGGGAAAACTGTTTTTT. The rearrangement uses TRBV11-2 and TRBJ1-4, with 8 bases identical to TRBD1. Trimming at V came to 0 bases and at J to 10 bases, leaving 10 bases not matched to a gene. Germline CDR1 and CDR2: SGHAT and FQNNGV. This CDR3 region has 16 residues.

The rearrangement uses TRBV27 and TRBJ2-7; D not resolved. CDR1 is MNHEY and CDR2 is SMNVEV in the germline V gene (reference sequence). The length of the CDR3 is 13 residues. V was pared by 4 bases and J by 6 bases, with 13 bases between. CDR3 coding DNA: TGTGCCAGCAGTTATGCGCGCCCAGCCGAGCAGTACTTC. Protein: CASSYARPAEQYF.

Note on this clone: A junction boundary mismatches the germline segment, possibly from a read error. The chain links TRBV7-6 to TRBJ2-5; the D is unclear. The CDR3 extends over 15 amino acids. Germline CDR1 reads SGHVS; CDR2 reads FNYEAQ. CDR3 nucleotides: TGTACCAGCAGCTTAGTGTCCGTCCAACACGAGACCCAGTACTTC. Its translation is CTSSLVSVQHETQYF.

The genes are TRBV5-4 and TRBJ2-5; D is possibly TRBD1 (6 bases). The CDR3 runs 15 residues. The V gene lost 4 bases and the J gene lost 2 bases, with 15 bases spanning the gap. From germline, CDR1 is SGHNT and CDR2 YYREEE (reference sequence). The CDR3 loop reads CASSPNRVDQETQYF. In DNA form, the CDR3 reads TGTGCCAGCAGCCCGAACAGGGTAGATCAAGAGACCCAGTACTTC.

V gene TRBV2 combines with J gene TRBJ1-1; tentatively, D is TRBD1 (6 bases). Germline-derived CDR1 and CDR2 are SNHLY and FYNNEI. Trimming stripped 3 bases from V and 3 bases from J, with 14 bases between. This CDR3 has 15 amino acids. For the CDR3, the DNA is TGTGCCAGCAGTGATGGGGGGGCGCGTGACACTGAAGCTTTCTTT. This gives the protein CASSDGGARDTEAFF.

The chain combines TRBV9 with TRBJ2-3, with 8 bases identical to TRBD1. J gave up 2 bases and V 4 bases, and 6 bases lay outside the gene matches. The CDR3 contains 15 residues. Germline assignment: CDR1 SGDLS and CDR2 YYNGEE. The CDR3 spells CASSPQGANTDTQYF. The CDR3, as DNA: TGTGCCAGCAGCCCCCAGGGGGCCAACACAGATACGCAGTATTTT.

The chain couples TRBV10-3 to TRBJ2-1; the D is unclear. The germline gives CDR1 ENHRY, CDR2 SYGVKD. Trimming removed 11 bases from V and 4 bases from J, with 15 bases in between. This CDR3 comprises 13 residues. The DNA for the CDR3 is TGTGCCTCCCGGGTCCCAGGATACAATGAGCAGTTCTTC. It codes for CASRVPGYNEQFF.

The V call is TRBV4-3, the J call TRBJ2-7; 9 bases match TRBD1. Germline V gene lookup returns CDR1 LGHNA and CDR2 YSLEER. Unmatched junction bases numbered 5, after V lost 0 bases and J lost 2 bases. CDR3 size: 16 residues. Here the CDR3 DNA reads TGCGCCAGCAGCCAAGATGGGGGACAGGGAACCTACGAGCAGTACTTC. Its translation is CASSQDGGQGTYEQYF.